Listed below are T cell receptor beta chains from one sample, sequenced in a study of regulatory dendritic cells for organ transplantation. Sequencing was performed with immunoSEQ multiplex PCR; in TCRdb, only in-frame clones are kept and a portion is missing. Among more than 35,000 clones listed, under 95% were seen once. Sequencing was done on a sample of naive CD8+ T cells from blood. All receptors come from a human donor in good health. CDR3s include the opening cysteine and the closing phenylalanine or tryptophan. D genes are given only for firm matches. Only some rows state a clone size, as once, few, many or a class for expanded clones.

clone_size j_call d_call v_call cdr3_nt cdr3_aa
. TRBJ2-7 . TRBV28 TGTGCCAGCAGTTTGCGGGACAGTATCTACGAGCAGTACTTC CASSLRDSIYEQYF
. TRBJ2-4 TRBD1 TRBV9 TGTGCCAGCAGCGTCTCCGGGACAGACCTAAACATTCAGTACTTC CASSVSGTDLNIQYF
. TRBJ1-5 . TRBV4-1 TGCGCCAGCAGCCAAGATTTAGGCCGAAATCAGCCCCAGCATTTT CASSQDLGRNQPQHF
. TRBJ1-5 TRBD1 TRBV4-1 TGCGCCAGCAGCCATGACAGGGGAGTTCAGCCCCAGCATTTT CASSHDRGVQPQHF
. TRBJ2-7 . TRBV7-9 TGTGCCAGCAGCTTACGGAAAGGGGAAGGAACCTACGAGCAGTACTTC CASSLRKGEGTYEQYF
once TRBJ2-7 TRBD2 TRBV30 TGTGCCTGGAGCGCGACTAGCGGGGTAGGCGAGCAGTACTTC CAWSATSGVGEQYF
. TRBJ2-2 TRBD2 TRBV6-4 TGTGCCAGCAGTCCACTCGGGCTAGCGGGAGCGTCCGGGGAGCTGTTTTTT CASSPLGLAGASGELFF
. TRBJ2-7 TRBD1 TRBV2 TGTGCCAGCAGTGAGGGGTTTGGGACAGGCTTAGCCTACGAGCAGTACTTC CASSEGFGTGLAYEQYF
. TRBJ2-7 . TRBV2 TGTGCCAGCAGTGAATTCGACAGCCGCTACGAGCAGTACTTC CASSEFDSRYEQYF
. TRBJ1-5 . TRBV9 TGTGCCAGCAGCGTAGCGGGGAATACGGACCAGCCCCAGCATTTT CASSVAGNTDQPQHF
. TRBJ2-1 . TRBV12-5 TGTGCTAGTGGTCCCCCCGGTGGGGGGGCGTTGTCCTACAATGAGCAGTTCTTC CASGPPGGGALSYNEQFF
. TRBJ1-1 . TRBV15 TGTGCCACCAGCAGAGATCGTGCAGGGAACACTGAAGCTTTCTTT CATSRDRAGNTEAFF
. TRBJ2-3 . TRBV4-3 TGCGCCAGCAGCCAAGGGACTCGCCGCACAGATACGCAGTATTTT CASSQGTRRTDTQYF
. TRBJ2-7 . TRBV27 TGTGCCAGCAGCCTGGGGCCGGACAGTTCCTACGAGCAGTACTTC CASSLGPDSSYEQYF
. TRBJ2-1 . TRBV4-1 TGCGCCAGCAGCTGGAGCTCCTACAATGAGCAGTTCTTC CASSWSSYNEQFF
. TRBJ2-1 TRBD2 TRBV19 TGTGCCAGTAAGACTAGCGGGACTTACAATGAGCAGTTCTTC CASKTSGTYNEQFF
once TRBJ2-5 . TRBV7-9 TGTGCCAGCAGCTTTCCCGGACCCCTTCCCTACCAAGAGACCCAGTACTTC CASSFPGPLPYQETQYF
. TRBJ2-3 TRBD2 TRBV6-5 TGTGCCAGCAGTCCCAGCGGGAGGGCCACAGATACGCAGTATTTT CASSPSGRATDTQYF
. TRBJ1-6 . TRBV7-9 TGTGCCAGCAGAAGCAGTGGATCACCCCTCCACTTT CASRSSGSPLHF
. TRBJ1-5 . TRBV9 TGTGCCAGCAGCGTATATTTGCGGAAAATCAGCAATCAGCCCCAGCATTTT CASSVYLRKISNQPQHF
. TRBJ2-3 TRBD2 TRBV27 TGTGCCAGCAGTTTATCGGTACTAGCGGCAAGCACAGATACGCAGTATTTT CASSLSVLAASTDTQYF
. TRBJ1-1 . TRBV11-3 TGTGCCAGCAGCTTAGATTCTAACACTGAAGCTTTCTTT CASSLDSNTEAFF
. TRBJ2-7 . TRBV6-5 TGTGCCAGCAGTTACTCGAGGTGGTACGAGCAGTACTTC CASSYSRWYEQYF
. TRBJ2-3 . TRBV5-3 TGTGCCAGAAGCCCCAACCCGTTCGGTCTACAGGATTCAGATACGCAGTATTTT CARSPNPFGLQDSDTQYF
. TRBJ1-2 TRBD1 TRBV13 TGTGCCAGCAGCCACGGGACAGGGCATGGCTACACCTTC CASSHGTGHGYTF
. TRBJ2-1 . TRBV2 TGTGCCAGCATGGGGATTGAGCAGTTCTTC CASMGIEQFF
few TRBJ1-1 . TRBV5-4 TGTGCCAGCAGCACCGGGCCTGAAGCTTTCTTT CASSTGPEAFF
. TRBJ1-1 . TRBV13 TGTGCCAGCAGCTTAGAAGGGAGGGCTGAAGCTTTCTTT CASSLEGRAEAFF
. TRBJ2-7 TRBD1 TRBV7-8 TGTGCCAGCAGCGCCTCAGGACAGGGTAAATTGGAGCAGTACTTC CASSASGQGKLEQYF
once TRBJ2-2 . TRBV28 TGTGCCAGCAGCCCAACCGGGGAGCTGTTTTTT CASSPTGELFF
. TRBJ1-2 TRBD1 TRBV2 TGTGCCAGCAATTCCGGACAGGGGGACTATGGCTACACCTTC CASNSGQGDYGYTF
. TRBJ2-4 TRBD2 TRBV19 TGTGCCAGTAGTCGTAGCGGGAGGGGTGAGGGTACCAAAAACATTCAGTACTTC CASSRSGRGEGTKNIQYF
once TRBJ2-2 . TRBV9 TGTGCCAGCAGCGTAGGAGGGACACTAGACACCGGGGAGCTGTTTTTT CASSVGGTLDTGELFF
. TRBJ1-2 TRBD1 TRBV6-4 TGTGCCAGCAGTGGCCAGGGACAGTTAGGCTACACCTTC CASSGQGQLGYTF
. TRBJ2-7 . TRBV28 TGTGCCAGCAGTTTTGGCGGCTCCTACGAGCAGTACTTC CASSFGGSYEQYF
. TRBJ2-2 . TRBV7-3 TGTGCCAGCAGCTTACAGGGATACACCGGGGAGCTGTTTTTT CASSLQGYTGELFF
. TRBJ2-7 TRBD1 TRBV30 TGTGCCTGGAGTTGGGGGACAGGGGGGACCTACGAGCAGTACTTC CAWSWGTGGTYEQYF
. TRBJ2-7 . TRBV18 TGTGCCAGCTCACCACTAGAGGCCTCAATCTTCCACGAGCAGTACTTC CASSPLEASIFHEQYF
. TRBJ2-1 TRBD2 TRBV6-5 TGTGCCAGCAGTTTCACTAGCGGACCTTACAATGAGCAGTTCTTC CASSFTSGPYNEQFF
. TRBJ2-7 TRBD1 TRBV7-6 TGTGCCAGCAGCCCGCCGGGACAGCGTTACGAGCAGTACTTC CASSPPGQRYEQYF
. TRBJ2-7 . TRBV27 TGTGCCAGCAGTTTTAGCCTAGACCACGAGCAGTACTTC CASSFSLDHEQYF
. TRBJ2-7 . TRBV4-2 TGTGCCAGCAGCCAGGGTACAAGATCCTACGAGCAGTACTTC CASSQGTRSYEQYF